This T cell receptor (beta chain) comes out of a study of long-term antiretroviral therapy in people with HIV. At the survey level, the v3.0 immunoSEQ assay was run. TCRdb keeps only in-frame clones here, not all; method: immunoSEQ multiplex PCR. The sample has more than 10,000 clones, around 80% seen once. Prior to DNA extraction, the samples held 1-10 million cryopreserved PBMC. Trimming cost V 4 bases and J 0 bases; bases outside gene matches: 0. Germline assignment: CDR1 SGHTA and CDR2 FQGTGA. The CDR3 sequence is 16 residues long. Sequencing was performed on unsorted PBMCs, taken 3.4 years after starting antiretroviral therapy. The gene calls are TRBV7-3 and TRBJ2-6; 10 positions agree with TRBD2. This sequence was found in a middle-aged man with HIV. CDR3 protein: CASSSSGGSGANVLTF. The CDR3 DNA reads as TGTGCCAGCAGCTCTAGCGGGGGCTCTGGGGCCAACGTCCTGACTTTC.